This TCR beta chain comes out of a study of T cell responses to AZD1222 COVID-19 vaccine. Regarding this clone: The junction departs from the called germline gene at one end, perhaps through a read error.

The CDR3 totals 13 residues. Germline V gives CDR1 SGHDN, CDR2 FVKESK. Measured with immunoSEQ multiplex PCR; TCRdb has only the in-frame clones, and not every one. The sample has 90,000 to 150,000 clones; about 90% are singletons. The V and J genes are TRBV14 and TRBJ2-3; D remains unclear. This sequence was found in an adult in good health. Sequencing was performed on peripheral blood, taken on day 0 of AZD1222 vaccination. As DNA, the CDR3 is TGTGCCAGCAGCCAAGGGGAAGGCGTCAGCAAACATTTT. Translation gives CASSQGEGVSKHF.